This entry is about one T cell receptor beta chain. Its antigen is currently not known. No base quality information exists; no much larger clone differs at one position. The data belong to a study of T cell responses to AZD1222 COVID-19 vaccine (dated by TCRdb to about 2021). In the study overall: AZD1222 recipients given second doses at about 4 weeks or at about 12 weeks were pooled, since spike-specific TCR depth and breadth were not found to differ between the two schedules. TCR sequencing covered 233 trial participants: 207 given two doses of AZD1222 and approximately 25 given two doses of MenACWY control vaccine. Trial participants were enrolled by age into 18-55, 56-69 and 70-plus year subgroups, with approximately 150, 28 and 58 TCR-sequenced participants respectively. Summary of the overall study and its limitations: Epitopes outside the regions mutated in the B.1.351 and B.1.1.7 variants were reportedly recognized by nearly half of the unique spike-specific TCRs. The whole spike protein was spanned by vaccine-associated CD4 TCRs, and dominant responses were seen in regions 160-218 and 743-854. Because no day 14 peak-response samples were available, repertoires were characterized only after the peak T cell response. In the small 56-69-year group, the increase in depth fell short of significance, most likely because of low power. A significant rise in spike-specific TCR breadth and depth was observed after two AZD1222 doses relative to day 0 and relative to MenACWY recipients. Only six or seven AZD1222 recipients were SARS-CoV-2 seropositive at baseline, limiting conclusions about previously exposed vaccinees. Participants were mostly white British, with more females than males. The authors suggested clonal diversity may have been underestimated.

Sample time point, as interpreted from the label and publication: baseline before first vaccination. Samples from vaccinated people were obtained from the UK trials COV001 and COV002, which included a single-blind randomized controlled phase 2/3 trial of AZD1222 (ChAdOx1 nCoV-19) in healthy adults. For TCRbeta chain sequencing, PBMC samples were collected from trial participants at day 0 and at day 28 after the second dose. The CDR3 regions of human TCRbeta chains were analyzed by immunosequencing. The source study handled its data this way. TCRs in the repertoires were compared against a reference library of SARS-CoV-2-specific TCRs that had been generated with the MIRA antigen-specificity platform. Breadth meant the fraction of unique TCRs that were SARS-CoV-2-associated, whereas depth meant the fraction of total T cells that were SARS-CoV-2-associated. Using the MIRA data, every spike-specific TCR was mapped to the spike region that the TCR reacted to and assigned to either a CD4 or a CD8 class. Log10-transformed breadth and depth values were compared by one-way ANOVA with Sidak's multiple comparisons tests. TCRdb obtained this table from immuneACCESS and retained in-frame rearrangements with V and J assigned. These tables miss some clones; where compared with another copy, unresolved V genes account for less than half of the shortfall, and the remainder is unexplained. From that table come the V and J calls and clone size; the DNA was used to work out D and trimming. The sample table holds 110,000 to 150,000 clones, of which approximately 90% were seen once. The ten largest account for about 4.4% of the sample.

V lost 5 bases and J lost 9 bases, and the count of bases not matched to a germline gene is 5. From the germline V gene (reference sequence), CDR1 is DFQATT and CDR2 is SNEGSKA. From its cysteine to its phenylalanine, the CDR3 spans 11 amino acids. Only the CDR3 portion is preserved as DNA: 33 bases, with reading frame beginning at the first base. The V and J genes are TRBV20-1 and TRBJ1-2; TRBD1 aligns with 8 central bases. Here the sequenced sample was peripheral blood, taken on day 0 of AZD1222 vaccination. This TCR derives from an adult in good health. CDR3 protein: CSAPRTGSYTF. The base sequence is TGCAGTGCTCCTAGGACAGGGAGCTACACCTTC.